These T cell receptor beta chains were read from a single sample in a study of CD8 T cells in ankylosing spondylitis. TCRdb processed the 5' RACE reads anew with MiXCR; each CDR3 protein has one entry. The sample contains 200,000 to 250,000 distinct CDR3 sequences, more than 5.5% of which appear only once. The sample consisted of blood, either unsorted or a sorted T cell fraction (not recorded which). The receptor set was obtained from a male donor with ankylosing spondylitis. Each CDR3 is given with its conserved first and last residue. A D gene is named only where the DNA matches it firmly. Part of the rows lack a size; the others show once, few, many or a class for expanded clones.

d_call	v_call	j_call	clone_size	cdr3_nt	cdr3_aa
-	TRBV25-1	TRBJ1-2	few	TGTGCCAGCAGTGGTCCCAAAGGCCCGTCGGACTATGGCTACACCTTC	CASSGPKGPSDYGYTF
TRBD1	TRBV27	TRBJ1-2	many	TGTGCCAGCAGTTTGAGGGACAGCACGGGTGGCTACACCTTC	CASSLRDSTGGYTF
-	TRBV7-2	TRBJ1-2	many	TGTGCCAGCAGCGGCGGCGGATCTAACTATGGCTACACCTTC	CASSGGGSNYGYTF
-	TRBV27	TRBJ2-7	many	TGTGCCAGCAGTTCTTCTGGCCTCTCCTACGAGCAGTACTTC	CASSSSGLSYEQYF
-	TRBV9	TRBJ1-2	many	TGTGCCAGCAGCGTAACGAGCGCGGTCTCTAACTATGGCTACACCTTC	CASSVTSAVSNYGYTF
-	TRBV20-1	TRBJ2-7	-	TGCAGTGCCCGACAAGGATACGAGCGGTACTTC	CSARQGYERYF
TRBD2	TRBV9	TRBJ2-3	many	TGTGCCAGCAGCCCAGCTGCGGGGGGGACCACAGATACGCAGTATTTT	CASSPAAGGTTDTQYF
-	TRBV28	TRBJ2-3	many	TGTGCCAGCAGTGCAGACCGAGGCACAGATACGCAGTATTTT	CASSADRGTDTQYF
-	TRBV10-3	TRBJ2-3	few	TGTGCCACCGGACAAACTGGGGCTAGCACAGATACGCAGTATTTT	CATGQTGASTDTQYF
-	TRBV24-1	TRBJ2-2	many	TGTGCCACGGGGGCCGGGGAGCTGTTTTTT	CATGAGELFF
-	TRBV6-5	TRBJ2-2	many	TGTGCCAGCAGTTACGTACAGTGGGGGAACACCGGGGAGCTGTTTTTT	CASSYVQWGNTGELFF
-	TRBV27	TRBJ2-3	many	TGTGCCAGCAGTTCGGGGACGGCTAGCACAGATACGCAGTATTTT	CASSSGTASTDTQYF
TRBD2	TRBV7-9	TRBJ2-3	many	TGTGCCAGCAGCTCCAAGACTAGCGGGGTAGAAGGGGATACGCAGTATTTT	CASSSKTSGVEGDTQYF
-	TRBV5-6	TRBJ2-7	many	TGTGCCAGCAGCCACGACACCCGGAACTCCTACGAGCAGTACTTC	CASSHDTRNSYEQYF
TRBD1	TRBV20-1	TRBJ2-4	few	TGCAGTGCTCATTCAGGGGGCAGCTACACCTTAGCCAAAAACATTCAGTACTTC	CSAHSGGSYTLAKNIQYF
-	TRBV4-3	TRBJ2-3	many	TGCGCCAGCAGCCAAGAACGGCTCGAAGAGGGATTAGATACGCAGTATTTT	CASSQERLEEGLDTQYF
-	TRBV10-3	TRBJ2-1	few	TGTGCCATCAGTGAACTTATGTACGAGGGAAAGGGCCCAAATGAGCAGTTCTTC	CAISELMYEGKGPNEQFF
TRBD1	TRBV4-3	TRBJ2-3	many	TGCGCCAGCAGCCAAGGGACAGGGACTAGCACAGATACGCAGTATTTT	CASSQGTGTSTDTQYF
-	TRBV12-3/TRBV12-4	TRBJ1-2	-	TGTGCCAGCAGCTCTGACAGCGATGAGTGGGGCTACACCTTC	CASSSDSDEWGYTF
-	TRBV4-2	TRBJ2-7	few	TGTGCCAGCAGCCAAGATCAGGCACTACTCTACGAGCAGTACTTC	CASSQDQALLYEQYF
TRBD1	TRBV7-6	TRBJ2-3	few	TGTGCCAGCAGCTTCGACAGGGGGCGCACAGATACGCAGTATTTT	CASSFDRGRTDTQYF
-	TRBV5-1	TRBJ1-2	many	TGCGCCAGCAGCTTGGCGGGGGGCAGCGGCTATGGCTACACCTTC	CASSLAGGSGYGYTF
-	TRBV7-9	TRBJ2-1	few	TGTGCCAGCAGCCAGAGCCCGCCTGACAGCCACGGGAATGAGCAGTTCTTC	CASSQSPPDSHGNEQFF
-	TRBV12-3/TRBV12-4	TRBJ2-1	many	TGTGCCAGCAGGACTTACAATGAGCAGTTCTTC	CASRTYNEQFF
-	TRBV7-2	TRBJ1-5	many	TGTGCCAGCAGCTTATTCGGGCAGCCCCAGCATTTT	CASSLFGQPQHF
-	TRBV29-1	TRBJ1-2	many	TGCAGCGTTTTCGGCAGATCTAACTATGGCTACACCTTC	CSVFGRSNYGYTF
-	TRBV28	TRBJ1-6	-	TGTGCCAGCAGTCCCCCTCGGGGACCCCTCCACTTT	CASSPPRGPLHF
TRBD1	TRBV5-1	TRBJ1-1	many	TGCGCCAGCAGCTTGGCCTACAGGGGAGGCACTGAAGCTTTCTTT	CASSLAYRGGTEAFF
TRBD2	TRBV7-9	TRBJ2-5	many	TGTGCCAGCAGCACTCTCTTAGCGGGGGAAGAGACCCAGTACTTC	CASSTLLAGEETQYF
TRBD2	TRBV7-6	TRBJ2-7	-	TGTGCCAGCAGCTTAGGCCGCGGGACTAGCGGATCCCCTACCTACGAGCAGTACTTC	CASSLGRGTSGSPTYEQYF
-	TRBV12-3/TRBV12-4	TRBJ1-2	many	TGTGCCAGCAGTTTATCAGGGTTTGGCTATGGCTACACCTTC	CASSLSGFGYGYTF
TRBD1	TRBV28	TRBJ2-1	many	TGTGCCAGCAGTCTTTCCGGGACAGTACGCCCATCGCAGTTCTTC	CASSLSGTVRPSQFF
-	TRBV7-9	TRBJ2-6	few	TGTGCCAGCAGCCCCCCGGGGGCCAACGTCCTGACTTTC	CASSPPGANVLTF
-	TRBV7-2	TRBJ2-7	many	TGTGCCAGCAGCTCACCGGGCCCCTACGAGCAGTACTTC	CASSSPGPYEQYF
-	TRBV5-1	TRBJ1-1	many	TGTGCCAGCAGTTTTGGGGGGAACACTGAAGCTTTCTTT	CASSFGGNTEAFF
-	TRBV7-2	TRBJ2-2	many	TGTGCCAGCAGCTACCGACAATACACCGGGGAGCTGTTTTTT	CASSYRQYTGELFF
-	TRBV6-5	TRBJ2-7	many	TGTGCCAGCAGTTACTCCACCGGGGAAGGCTACGAGCAGTACTTC	CASSYSTGEGYEQYF
TRBD2	TRBV7-3	TRBJ2-4	many	TGTGCCAGCAGCTCTTCGACTAGCGGGGCCGAGGTCAAAAACATTCAGTACTTC	CASSSSTSGAEVKNIQYF
TRBD2	TRBV20-1	TRBJ2-1	many	TGCAGTGCTAGGTTACGGACTAGCGGGATGAGATCCTACAATGAGCAGTTCTTC	CSARLRTSGMRSYNEQFF
TRBD1	TRBV6-5	TRBJ1-2	-	TGTGCCAGCAGTTATATACAGGGGGGCTATGGCTACACCTTC	CASSYIQGGYGYTF
-	TRBV12-3/TRBV12-4	TRBJ2-1	many	TGTGCCAGCACCCCTTCCCGGTCAGGGGAGCAGTTCTTC	CASTPSRSGEQFF
-	TRBV6-2/TRBV6-3	TRBJ1-1	many	TGTGCCAGCAGTTACTTGACAGCGAACACTGAAGCTTTCTTT	CASSYLTANTEAFF
-	TRBV24-1	TRBJ2-7	many	TGTGCCACCAGTGATACTGACGGTGGTTGGTACGAGCAGTACTTC	CATSDTDGGWYEQYF
TRBD2	TRBV29-1	TRBJ2-7	many	TGCAGCGTCCCTGGCCGGACTAGCGACTCCTACGAGCAGTACTTC	CSVPGRTSDSYEQYF
-	TRBV7-9	TRBJ2-5	many	TGTGCCAGCAGCTTAGGACGGCAGGGTAGTACAGAGACCCAGTACTTC	CASSLGRQGSTETQYF
TRBD1	TRBV20-1	TRBJ1-2	many	TGCAGTGCTCAAGATACAGGGGGCCCTCCTAACTATGGCTACACCTTC	CSAQDTGGPPNYGYTF
-	TRBV15	TRBJ1-1	few	TGTGCCACCAGCAGTCCCAACCCAATGAACACTGAAGCTTTCTTT	CATSSPNPMNTEAFF
TRBD2	TRBV7-7	TRBJ2-1	-	TGTGCTAGCAACCCCGGGGGGGGGACTAGCTCCTACAATGAGCAGTTCTTC	CASNPGGGTSSYNEQFF
-	TRBV11-2	TRBJ2-5	few	TGTGCCAGCAGCTTAGGGCCAGGGGAGACCCAGTACTTC	CASSLGPGETQYF
TRBD1	TRBV7-9	TRBJ2-1	-	TGTGCCAGCAGCTCAACAGGGGGCATTGAGCAGTTCTTC	CASSSTGGIEQFF
TRBD1	TRBV7-2	TRBJ1-1	-	TGTGCCAGCAGCCCTTCGGACAGGGGTTACACTGAAGCTTTCTTT	CASSPSDRGYTEAFF
TRBD1	TRBV5-1	TRBJ1-1	many	TGCGCCAGCAGCCCCGGACAGGGGGCGCGGACTGAAGCTTTCTTT	CASSPGQGARTEAFF
-	TRBV7-8	TRBJ2-7	-	TGTGCCAGCAGCTTCCCCAGGGAGGAGCAGTACTTC	CASSFPREEQYF